This T cell receptor beta chain appears in the sequencing data of a study of cytomegalovirus exposure and HLA in healthy donors (dated by TCRdb to the late 2010s). About the full investigation: According to a later analysis, the 120 or so validation repertoires were produced on the same platform as the 666 repertoires of the first cohort. A separate validation cohort of roughly 130 different subjects was used in addition to the roughly 620-subject first cohort. The study combined high-throughput TCR immunosequencing, statistical association of individual TCRs with disease status, and machine learning to predict cytomegalovirus infection status. The study aimed to test whether cataloging public T cell receptors could reveal signatures of past pathogen exposure. Here is what the overall study found, with its caveats: In vitro tests confirmed that a few of the cytomegalovirus-associated TCR beta chains recognize cytomegalovirus antigens. The authors suggested that the approach could potentially be generalized to other disease states and immunological phenotypes. In the study, roughly 160 TCR beta chains were listed as associated with cytomegalovirus. In both the original and validation cohorts, the classifier was reported to diagnose cytomegalovirus status with high specificity and sensitivity. Most TCR sequences were seen in very few donors, while some public TCRs were found in many individuals. A later analysis had no HLA typing for the validation cohort, so co-occurrence there was scored across all 110 or so repertoires. Of the cluster scores, about 94% were above 0 in a later analysis, which found that TCRs clustered in the first cohort also tended to co-occur in the 95 to 150 validation repertoires.

Library creation used the immunoSEQ multiplex PCR assay. Processing in the source paper ran as follows. A statistical classification framework was developed to diagnose cytomegalovirus status using the catalog of TCR beta chain sequences. In TCRdb, the immuneACCESS table is reduced to in-frame sequences with V and J assigned. These tables do not hold every clone; where another copy was compared, an unresolved V gene accounts for under half, and the others remain unexplained. Clone size and V and J calls were adopted from that table, with D and trimming inferred from the DNA. Recorded for this sample are some 59,000 clones; more than 70% of them occurred a single time. Roughly 8% of the sample goes to the ten largest clones. Comments on this clone: Its antigen has not been determined. The record has no base qualities; no much larger clone is one base away.

The donors belonged to the validation cohort of around 120 subjects, which was separate from the roughly 700-subject first cohort. Taken from the germline V gene, the CDR1 and CDR2 loops are SGHAT and FQNNGV. The CDR3 spans 14 residues, from the cysteine through the phenylalanine. Left in the record is the CDR3 DNA by itself, 42 bases read in frame from the first base. From V the trimming removes 8 bases and from J it removes 6 bases, while the gene matches leave 8 bases of the junction unaccounted for. The sequence links TRBV11-2 to TRBJ2-7, with 12 bases aligning to TRBD2. Sample: PBMCs. The clonotype was recovered from a woman aged 18-29 years in good health and CMV-seropositive. The DNA reads TGTGCCAGCGGACGGACTAGCGGGGCATTCGAGCAGTACTTC. This gives the protein CASGRTSGAFEQYF.